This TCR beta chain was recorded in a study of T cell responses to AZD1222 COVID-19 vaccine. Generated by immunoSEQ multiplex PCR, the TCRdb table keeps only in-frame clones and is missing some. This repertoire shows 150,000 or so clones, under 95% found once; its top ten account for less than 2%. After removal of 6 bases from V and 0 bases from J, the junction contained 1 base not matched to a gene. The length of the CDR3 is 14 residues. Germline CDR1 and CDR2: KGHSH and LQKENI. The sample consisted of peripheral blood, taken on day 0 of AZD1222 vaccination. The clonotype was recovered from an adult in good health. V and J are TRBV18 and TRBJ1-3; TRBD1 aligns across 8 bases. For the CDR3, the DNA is TGTGCCAGCTCCGGACAGGGCTCTGGAAACACCATATATTTT. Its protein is CASSGQGSGNTIYF.